The 9 T cell receptor beta chains given below trace back to one sample, sequenced in a study of blood T cells in healthy people across ages. The second PCR ran about 6 to 11 cycles with a sample-barcoded 5' primer and J-beta primers. TCRdb used MiXCR to reprocess the 5' RACE reads, holding one entry per CDR3 protein. The table lists about 780,000 distinct CDR3 sequences, roughly 26% of them singletons. The sample was also reused in another study, on T cells of mothers and their children.

The sequenced material came from blood. These receptor sequences come from a boy aged 5-17 years in good health.

The rearrangement joins TRBV20-1 to TRBJ2-7; D remains unclear. With 3 bases removed from V and 0 bases from J, the gap between germline ends came to 12 bases. The germline V gene encodes CDR1 DFQATT and CDR2 SNEGSKA (reference sequence). The CDR3 loop spans 14 amino acids. The CDR3 spells CSARIDTISYEQYF. Here the CDR3 DNA reads TGCAGTGCTAGGATCGACACCATCTCCTACGAGCAGTACTTC.

This clonotype was counted only a few times. The V and J genes are TRBV6-1 and TRBJ2-7, with D hard to call. Germline V gene sequence: CDR1 MNHNS, CDR2 SASEGT. CDR3 size: 16 residues. Deletions cut 6 bases from V and 3 bases from J, with 21 bases between. The CDR3 sequence is CASSPQLSLRVYEQYF. DNA of the CDR3: TGTGCCAGCAGCCCCCAGTTATCCCTAAGGGTCTACGAGCAGTACTTC.

This clonotype has just a few counts. The chain combines TRBV5-1 with TRBJ2-7; perhaps TRBD1 as D (5 bases). CDR3 length: 13 residues. Germline-derived CDR1 and CDR2 are SGHRS and YFSETQ. The V end lost 2 bases, the J end lost 2 bases, and 8 bases lay between the germline ends. CDR3 loop: CASSFDRTYEQYF. CDR3 coding DNA: TGCGCCAGCAGCTTCGACAGAACCTACGAGCAGTACTTC.

The chain couples TRBV28 to TRBJ2-7; 10 bases line up with TRBD2. The V gene's germline CDR1 is MDHEN and CDR2 SYDVKM. The V and J ends lost 6 bases and 2 bases, in that order; junction bases with no gene match: 10. The CDR3 runs to 16 residues. In nucleotides, the CDR3 is TGTGCCAGCAGCCGGGCGGCCGGGACTAGCGCCTACGAGCAGTACTTC. Its protein product is CASSRAAGTSAYEQYF.

In this sample, this clonotype turned up a few times. J is TRBJ2-3 and V is TRBV10-3, with TRBD1 identical over 7 bases. After removal of 7 bases from V and 2 bases from J, the junction contained 9 bases not matched to a gene. Per germline, CDR1 ENHRY and CDR2 SYGVKD. The CDR3 is made up of 15 amino acids. This CDR3 is CAINSPGQLTDTQYF. The CDR3 DNA reads TGTGCCATCAACAGCCCGGGACAGCTCACAGATACGCAGTATTTT.

This clonotype showed up just a few times. This chain joins TRBV3-1 and TRBJ2-5; D not resolved. This CDR3 contains 14 residues. Germline loops: CDR1 LGHDT, CDR2 YNNKEL (reference sequence). Trimming shortened V by 2 bases and J by 9 bases, and 16 bases separated the two germline ends. This CDR3 reads CASSQQPSRRAQYF. CDR3 bases: TGTGCCAGCAGCCAACAGCCGTCGCGTCGGGCCCAGTACTTC.

There are a few counts of this clonotype. The rearrangement uses TRBV2 and TRBJ2-3; TRBD2 might be the D (7 bases). Per the germline V gene, CDR1 is SNHLY and CDR2 is FYNNEI. CDR3 size: 14 residues. V dropped 8 bases and J dropped 2 bases, with 14 bases sitting between them. The CDR3 reads CASRGALITDTQYF. The DNA of the CDR3 is TGTGCCAGCCGGGGGGCTCTAATCACAGATACGCAGTATTTT.

This chain uses TRBV13 with TRBJ2-5; 8 nucleotides agree with TRBD1. Germline CDR1 and CDR2: PRHDT and FYEKMQ (reference sequence). Trimming removed 5 bases from V and 5 bases from J; junction bases left unmatched: 7. CDR3 length: 14 amino acids. CDR3 nucleotide sequence: TGTGCCAGCAGCCAGGACAGGGCGGTGGAGACCCAGTACTTC. It yields the protein CASSQDRAVETQYF.

This clonotype was seen a few times. V usage is TRBV12-5 and J usage is TRBJ1-4, with D possibly TRBD1 on 5 matching bases. Germline CDR1 LGHNT, CDR2 FRNRAP. This CDR3 is 14 amino acids long. V was shortened by 6 bases and J by 4 bases, with 12 bases between the two germline ends. The CDR3 is CASGLDRINEKLFF. The CDR3 nucleotides read TGTGCTAGTGGACTCGACAGAATTAATGAAAAACTGTTTTTT.